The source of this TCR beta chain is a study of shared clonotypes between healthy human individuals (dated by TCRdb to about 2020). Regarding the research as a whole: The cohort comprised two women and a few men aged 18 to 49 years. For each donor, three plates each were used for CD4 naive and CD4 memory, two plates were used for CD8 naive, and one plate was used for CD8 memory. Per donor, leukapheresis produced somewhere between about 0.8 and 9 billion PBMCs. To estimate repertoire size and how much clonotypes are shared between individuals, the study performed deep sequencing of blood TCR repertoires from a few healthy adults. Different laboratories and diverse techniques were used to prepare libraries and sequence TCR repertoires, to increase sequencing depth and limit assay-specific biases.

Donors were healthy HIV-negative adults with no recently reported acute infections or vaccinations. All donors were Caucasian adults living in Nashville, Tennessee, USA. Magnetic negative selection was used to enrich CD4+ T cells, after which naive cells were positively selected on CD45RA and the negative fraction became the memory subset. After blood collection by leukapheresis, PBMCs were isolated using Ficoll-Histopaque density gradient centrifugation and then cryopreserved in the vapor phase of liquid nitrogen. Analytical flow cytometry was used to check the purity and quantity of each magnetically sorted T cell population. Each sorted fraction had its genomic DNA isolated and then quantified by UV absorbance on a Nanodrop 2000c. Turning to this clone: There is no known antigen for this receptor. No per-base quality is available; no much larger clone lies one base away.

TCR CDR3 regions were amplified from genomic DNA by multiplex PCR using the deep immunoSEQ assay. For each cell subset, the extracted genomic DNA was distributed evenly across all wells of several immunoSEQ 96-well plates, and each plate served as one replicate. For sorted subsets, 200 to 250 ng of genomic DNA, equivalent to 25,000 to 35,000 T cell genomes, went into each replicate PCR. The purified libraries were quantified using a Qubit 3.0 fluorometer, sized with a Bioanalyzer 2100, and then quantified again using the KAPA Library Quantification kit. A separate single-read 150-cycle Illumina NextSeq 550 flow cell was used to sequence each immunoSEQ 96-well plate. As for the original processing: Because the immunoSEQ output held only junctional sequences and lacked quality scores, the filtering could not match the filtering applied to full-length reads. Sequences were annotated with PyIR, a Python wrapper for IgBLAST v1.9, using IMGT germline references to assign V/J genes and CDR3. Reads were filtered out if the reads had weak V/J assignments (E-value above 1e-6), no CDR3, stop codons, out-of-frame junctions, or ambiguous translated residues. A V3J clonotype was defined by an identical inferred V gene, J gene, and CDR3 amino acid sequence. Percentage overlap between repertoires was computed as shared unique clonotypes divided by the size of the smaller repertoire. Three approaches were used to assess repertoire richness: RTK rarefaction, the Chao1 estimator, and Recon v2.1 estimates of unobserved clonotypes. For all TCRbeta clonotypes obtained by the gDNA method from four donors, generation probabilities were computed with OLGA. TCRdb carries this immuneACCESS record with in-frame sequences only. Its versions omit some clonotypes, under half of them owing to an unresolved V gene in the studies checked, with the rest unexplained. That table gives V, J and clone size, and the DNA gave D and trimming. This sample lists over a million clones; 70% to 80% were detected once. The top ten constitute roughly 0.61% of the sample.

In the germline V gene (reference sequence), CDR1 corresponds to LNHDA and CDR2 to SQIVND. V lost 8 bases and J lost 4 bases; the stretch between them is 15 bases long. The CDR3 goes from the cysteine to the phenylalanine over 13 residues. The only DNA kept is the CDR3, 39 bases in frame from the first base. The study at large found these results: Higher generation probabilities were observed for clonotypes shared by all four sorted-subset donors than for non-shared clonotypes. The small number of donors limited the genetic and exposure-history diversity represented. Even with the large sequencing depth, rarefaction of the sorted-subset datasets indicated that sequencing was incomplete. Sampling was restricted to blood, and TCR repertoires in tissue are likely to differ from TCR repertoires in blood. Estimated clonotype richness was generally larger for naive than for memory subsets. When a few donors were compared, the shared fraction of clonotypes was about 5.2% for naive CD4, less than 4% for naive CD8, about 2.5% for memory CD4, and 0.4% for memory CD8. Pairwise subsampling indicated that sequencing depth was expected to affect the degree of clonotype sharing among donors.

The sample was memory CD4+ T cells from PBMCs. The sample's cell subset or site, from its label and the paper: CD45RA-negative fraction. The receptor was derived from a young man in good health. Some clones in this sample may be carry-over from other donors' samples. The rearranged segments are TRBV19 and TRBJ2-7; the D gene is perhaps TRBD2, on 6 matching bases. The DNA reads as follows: TGTGCCAGTGCACCTAGCGCGGGGTACGAGCAGTACTTC. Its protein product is CASAPSAGYEQYF.